This T cell receptor beta chain was captured by sequencing in a study of long-term antiretroviral therapy in people with HIV. The study's findings and limits: Transplant-donor-level diversity was not reached after ART, though diversity increased. Blood dating 2004 to 2017 may reflect older ART regimens.

On this clone itself: Its cognate antigen is unknown.

The authors ran the immunoSEQ assay, v3.0, at survey level. Clones were read by immunoSEQ multiplex PCR, and TCRdb kept only the in-frame ones, dropping some. The sample lists tens of thousands of clones, about nine tenths occurring once. The receptor's source is a woman in her thirties with HIV. The sequences come from unsorted PBMCs, collected 1.8 years before starting antiretroviral therapy.

This CDR3 reads CASSNRAQNTEAFF. In DNA, the CDR3 is TGTGCCAGCAGCAACCGGGCCCAGAACACTGAAGCTTTCTTT. V gene TRBV14 combines with J gene TRBJ1-1; D remains ambiguous. Trimming stripped 5 bases from V and 1 base from J, with 11 bases between. Germline CDR1 SGHDN, CDR2 FVKESK. This CDR3 spans 14 amino acids.